The 18 T cell receptor beta chains presented below share a single source sample, sequenced in a study of identical twins. TCRdb analysed the 5' RACE reads with MiXCR anew, one entry per CDR3 protein. The sample has fewer than 250,000 distinct CDR3 sequences; 7.5% are singletons. These sequences were also reported in another study, on yellow fever vaccine responses in identical twins.

Sequencing was carried out using memory (CD45RO+) T cells sorted from blood. These TCRs come from a woman under 30 in good health.

V gene TRBV28 combines with J gene TRBJ2-5; 9 nucleotides align to TRBD2. The CDR3 consists of 14 residues. From germline, CDR1 is MDHEN and CDR2 SYDVKM. The ends lost 5 bases at V and 7 bases at J; junction bases unmatched: 8. The CDR3 protein is CASSVGGRVVTQYF. CDR3 nucleotide sequence: TGTGCCAGCAGTGTGGGCGGGAGGGTTGTGACCCAGTACTTC.

This clonotype was detected ten times or more. DNA of the CDR3: TGCGCCAGCAGCTTGGCCTACGGCCAGCTTCCCTACAATGAGCAGTTCTTC. This encodes CASSLAYGQLPYNEQFF. The rearrangement joins TRBV5-1 to TRBJ2-1; no definite D call. CDR1 is SGHRS, CDR2 YFSETQ, per germline. The CDR3 length is 17 residues. V gave up 0 bases and J gave up 2 bases, with 15 bases separating them.

This clonotype has more than one count but fewer than ten. V gene TRBV4-1 combines with J gene TRBJ1-4; D gene ambiguous. The CDR3 covers 13 residues. Germline V gene sequence: CDR1 MGHRA, CDR2 YSYEKL. Trimming removed 1 base from V and 4 bases from J, with 4 bases in between. CDR3 bases: TGCGCCAGCAGCCAAGGAGGTAATGAAAAACTGTTTTTT. This codes for CASSQGGNEKLFF.

In this sample, this clonotype turned up a few times. This chain links TRBV7-8 with TRBJ1-2; weak D call: TRBD1 (6 bases). Looked up from germline, CDR1 is SGHVS and CDR2 is FQNEAQ. This CDR3 has 18 residues. Trimming stripped 0 bases from V and 6 bases from J, with 23 bases between. The CDR3 coding sequence is TGTGCCAGCAGCTTAGCAGACGACAGGCCCACCAGGAGGGATGGCTACACCTTC. The encoded protein is CASSLADDRPTRRDGYTF. The full variable domain, with the rest looked up from reference TRBV7-8 and TRBJ1-2, is GAGVSQSPRYKVAKRGQDVALRCDPISGHVSLFWYQQALGQGPEFLTYFQNEAQLDKSGLPSDRFFAERPEGSVSTLKIQRTQQEDSAVYLCASSLADDRPTRRDGYTFGSGTRLTVV.

This chain connects TRBV7-3 to TRBJ2-7, with a possible D match to TRBD2 (6 bases). This CDR3 contains 15 residues. The V gene's germline CDR1 is SGHTA and CDR2 FQGTGA. Between the trimmed V and J ends, which lost 5 bases and 6 bases, there was a span of 20 bases. This CDR3 is CASSLRSRRDSEQYF. CDR3 in DNA: TGTGCCAGCAGCCTTAGGTCAAGGAGGGATAGCGAGCAGTACTTC.

This clonotype was counted many times. The chain combines TRBV5-1 with TRBJ1-1, with D possibly matching TRBD1 (5 bases). This CDR3 spans 13 amino acids. The germline V gene has CDR1 SGHRS and CDR2 YFSETQ. Deletions cut 2 bases from V and 7 bases from J, with 12 bases between. The CDR3 spells CASSFQVRGEAFF. The CDR3 DNA reads as TGCGCCAGCAGCTTCCAGGTAAGGGGTGAAGCTTTCTTT.

In its sample, this clonotype was seen many times. This chain uses TRBV20-1 with TRBJ2-7; the match to TRBD2 covers 10 bases. There are 13 residues in the CDR3. V shed 2 bases, J shed 5 bases, and the junction held 3 bases outside the gene matches. The germline gives CDR1 DFQATT, CDR2 SNEGSKA (reference sequence). The CDR3 DNA reads TGCAGTGCTAGACTAGCGGGAGCGCACGAGCAGTACTTC. Its translation: CSARLAGAHEQYF.

In this sample, this clonotype turned up a few times. The genes are TRBV5-1 and TRBJ1-2; 8 nucleotides agree with TRBD1. Germline CDR1 SGHRS, CDR2 YFSETQ. Unmatched junction bases numbered 6, after V lost 4 bases and J lost 4 bases. The CDR3 sequence is 14 residues long. CDR3 DNA sequence: TGCGCCAGCAGCCAGGACAGGGCAGGCTATGGCTACACCTTC. It yields the protein CASSQDRAGYGYTF.

Written as DNA, the CDR3 is TGTGCCACCAGTGATCCGACTAGCGGAGCCTACAATGAGCAGTTCTTC. This sequence encodes CATSDPTSGAYNEQFF. This sequence joins TRBV24-1 and TRBJ2-1; 9 bases line up with TRBD2. V dropped 3 bases and J dropped 2; count of bases not matched to a gene: 4. Germline-derived CDR1 and CDR2 are KGHDR and SFDVKD. This CDR3 region has 16 residues.

This clonotype was found many times. This chain links TRBV2 with TRBJ2-1, with D perhaps given as TRBD1 or TRBD2 (5 bases each). Germline V lookup: CDR1 SNHLY, CDR2 FYNNEI. The V and J ends lost 6 bases and 12 bases respectively, with 18 bases between them. The CDR3 consists of 13 residues. The DNA for the CDR3 is TGTGCCAGCAGAGGGACGGCCAAGTTAGGGCAGTTCTTC. Protein product: CASRGTAKLGQFF.

The rearrangement uses TRBV20-1 and TRBJ2-2, with 11 bases fitting TRBD2. Germline assignment: CDR1 DFQATT and CDR2 SNEGSKA (reference sequence). With 6 bases clipped from V and 6 bases from J, the junction kept 6 bases outside the gene matches. This CDR3 has 14 residues. Here the CDR3 reads CSAPTSGDAGELFF. CDR3 bases: TGCAGTGCCCCGACTAGCGGGGATGCCGGGGAGCTGTTTTTT.

This clonotype was picked up many times. The chain couples TRBV6-2 or TRBV6-3 to TRBJ2-7; 7 bases match TRBD1. The CDR3 contains 13 residues. V shed 4 bases and J 5 bases; nucleotides not matched to a gene: 5. CDR1 and CDR2 (germline): MNHEY, SVGEGT. The CDR3 bases are TGTGCCAGCAGTTCGACAGGGCAGAACGAGCAGTACTTC. Amino acid sequence: CASSSTGQNEQYF.

This clonotype turned up a few times. This chain links TRBV9 with TRBJ1-6; D ambiguous. V gave up 4 bases and J gave up 5 bases, with 13 bases separating them. CDR1 and CDR2 (germline): SGDLS, YYNGEE. The CDR3 sequence is 15 residues long. CDR3 amino acids: CASSTRAADNSPLHF. In nucleotides, the CDR3 is TGTGCCAGCAGCACTCGGGCCGCCGATAATTCACCCCTCCACTTT.

This CDR3 reads CASRTAGGGEQYF. The CDR3 nucleotides are TGTGCCAGCCGGACGGCAGGGGGGGGCGAGCAGTACTTC. This chain joins TRBV12-3 or TRBV12-4 and TRBJ2-7; D is possibly TRBD1 or TRBD2 (7 bases each). The CDR3 totals 13 residues. Trimming removed 8 bases from V and 6 bases from J, with 17 bases in between.

The chain recombines TRBV7-2 with TRBJ2-3, with 7 bases fitting TRBD2. Germline assignment: CDR1 SGHTA and CDR2 FQGNSA. The CDR3 length is 12 residues. Losses at the gene ends were 8 bases for V and 6 bases for J; bases not matched to a gene: 5. This CDR3 is CASSEGGDTQYF. The CDR3 coding sequence is TGTGCCAGCTCGGAGGGAGGGGATACGCAGTATTTT.

The sample holds many counts of this clonotype. The V gene is TRBV5-6, the J gene TRBJ2-1; 11 bases match TRBD2. Germline V gives CDR1 SGHDT, CDR2 YYEEEE. The CDR3 sequence is 15 residues long. Losses at the gene ends were 3 bases for V and 14 bases for J; bases not matched to a gene: 13. The CDR3 protein is CASSYGLAGEMGEFF. The CDR3 region has the DNA TGTGCCAGCAGCTACGGACTAGCGGGTGAGATGGGGGAGTTCTTC.

This clonotype has just a few counts. The chain recombines TRBV6-1 with TRBJ1-1; no reliable D call. CDR3 length equals 14 residues. Between the trimmed V and J ends, which lost 7 bases and 1 base, there was a span of 13 bases. Germline-derived CDR1 and CDR2 are MNHNS and SASEGT. The CDR3 is CASTPGLGNTEAFF. The CDR3 DNA reads as TGTGCCAGCACCCCCGGGCTGGGGAACACTGAAGCTTTCTTT.

A note on this clonotype: A read error may be the cause here, since a much bigger clone is one base away. The CDR3 bases are TGCAGCGTCGGGGTGGGGGACGACCAGTACTTC. Its translation is CSVGVGDDQYF. V is TRBV29-1 and J is TRBJ2-7; the D gene could be TRBD1 or TRBD2 (5 bases each). The CDR3 consists of 11 residues. The germline V gene has CDR1 SQVTM and CDR2 ANQGSEA.